This T cell receptor beta chain comes out of a study of OX40 agonist ivuxolimab in advanced cancers. Overall study findings and caveats: Expansion of clones was among the lowest in partial responders at 0.1-3.0 mg/kg.

Produced via immunoSEQ multiplex PCR; TCRdb's table is partial and in-frame only. The table has 20,000 to 25,000 clones, 80% to 90% seen once. With V trimmed by 5 bases and J by 4 bases, 8 bases remained unmatched. CDR3 length equals 15 residues. Germline values: CDR1 KGHSH, CDR2 LQKENI. At cycle 4 day 1, cycle 7 day 1, and baseline, blood was sampled. Comments on this clone: The antigen is unknown.

The input for sequencing was CD4+ or CD8+ T cells sorted from blood, taken in a trial of the OX40 agonist ivuxolimab. This clonotype was obtained from an adult with an advanced solid tumor such as melanoma, head and neck, liver or kidney cancer. The rearrangement uses TRBV18 and TRBJ1-1, with 9 positions matching TRBD1. The CDR3 loop is CASSRSGQGATEAFF. CDR3 coding DNA: TGTGCCAGCTCAAGGTCGGGACAGGGAGCCACTGAAGCTTTCTTT.